A single T cell receptor beta chain is shown here with its context. Its antigen is unknown. This record comes from a study of shared clonotypes between healthy human individuals. Study details: CD4 naive cells filled three plates per donor, CD4 memory three, CD8 naive two and CD8 memory one. Study-wide points: Sequencing depth was predicted to influence how clonotypes are shared among donors.

Naive CD4+ cells were CD45RA-selected; the remaining cells were memory. An assay was performed, and its level was deep. Profiling relied on immunoSEQ multiplex PCR, and the TCRdb table lists in-frame clones only, not all of them. The sample lists 800,000 to 1,200,000 clones; around three quarters were seen once. Trimming removed 0 bases from V and 0 bases from J, with 7 bases in between. CDR1 and CDR2 (germline): SGHNT, YYREEE (reference sequence). There are 15 residues in the CDR3. This clonotype was sampled from a man aged 18 to 29 in good health. Some clones in this sample may be carry-over from other donors' samples. This chain links TRBV5-4 with TRBJ1-3; tentative D call: TRBD1 (5 bases). Sequenced sample: memory CD4+ T cells from PBMCs. The subset was: CD45RA-negative fraction. CDR3 sequence reads: CASSLGGASGNTIYF. CDR3 nucleotides: TGTGCCAGCAGCTTGGGGGGCGCCTCTGGAAACACCATATATTTT.